One and the same sample provided the 3 T cell receptor beta chains below, sequenced in a study of T cell changes during pregnancy in multiple sclerosis. TCRdb's table, derived via immunoSEQ multiplex PCR, lists solely in-frame clones and lacks some. The table shows about 38,000 clones, with 88% occurring only once. Sequences were derived from CD8+ T cells from peripheral blood mononuclear cells, sampled in the third trimester of pregnancy. All receptors come from a female donor with multiple sclerosis, enrolled in a pregnancy study.

The chain couples TRBV28 to TRBJ2-5, with 8 bases identical to TRBD2. The trim removed 3 bases at V and 5 bases at J, leaving 14 bases unmatched. The CDR3 totals 17 residues. Germline lookup yields CDR1 MDHEN and CDR2 SYDVKM. The CDR3 loop reads CASSFVASGSNGETQYF. CDR3 bases: TGTGCCAGCAGTTTTGTCGCTAGCGGGTCTAACGGGGAGACCCAGTACTTC.

V is TRBV6-6 and J is TRBJ2-4; no definite D call. V was clipped by 5 bases and J by 3 bases, with 17 bases between them. The CDR3 extends over 16 amino acids. CDR1 and CDR2 from the germline V gene are MNHNY and SVGAGI (reference sequence). The CDR3 DNA reads as TGTGCCAGCAGTACCCCACATGCAGTTAACAAAAACATTCAGTACTTC. Its translation is CASSTPHAVNKNIQYF.

This sequence joins TRBV5-6 and TRBJ1-1; D gene unclear. Trimming took 4 bases from V and 4 from J, leaving 11 bases between them. The length of the CDR3 is 13 residues. From germline, CDR1 is SGHDT and CDR2 YYEEEE. CDR3 sequence reads: CASSPESSTEAFF. The CDR3 DNA is TGTGCCAGCAGCCCGGAGTCGAGCACTGAAGCTTTCTTT.